The rows below give T cell receptor beta chains drawn from one sample of a study of cytomegalovirus exposure and HLA in healthy donors. Method: immunoSEQ multiplex PCR; TCRdb's copy keeps in-frame clones and lacks some. The table includes under 200,000 clones, about 78% detected once. Sequenced input: PBMCs. The receptors come from a man between 60 and 75 years old in good health and CMV-seronegative. CDR3s include the opening cysteine and the closing phenylalanine or tryptophan. Each record gives: J gene, V gene, CDR3 protein.

J gene: TRBJ2-1; V gene: TRBV4-3; CDR3 protein: CASSQVRGGHPYNEQFF
J gene: TRBJ2-5; V gene: TRBV5-4; CDR3 protein: CASSDRTGGIQETQYF
J gene: TRBJ2-2; V gene: TRBV18; CDR3 protein: CASSPRSTGALTGELFF
J gene: TRBJ2-2; V gene: TRBV15; CDR3 protein: CATSPIRGASGTGELFF
J gene: TRBJ2-2; V gene: TRBV6-5; CDR3 protein: CASSYSTTGELFF
J gene: TRBJ2-3; V gene: TRBV7-3; CDR3 protein: CASSLLAGGPDTQYF
J gene: TRBJ2-1; V gene: TRBV7-2; CDR3 protein: CASSPEYTPEQFF
J gene: TRBJ2-7; V gene: TRBV7-9; CDR3 protein: CASSLAGTGEQYF
J gene: TRBJ1-5; V gene: TRBV28; CDR3 protein: CASSAQGGNVDQPQHF
J gene: TRBJ1-1; V gene: TRBV7-9; CDR3 protein: CASSLSEGRAFF
J gene: TRBJ1-2; V gene: TRBV6-5; CDR3 protein: CASSAVMDTPYTF
J gene: TRBJ1-6; V gene: TRBV2; CDR3 protein: CASSDSGQESSYNSPLHF
J gene: TRBJ2-5; V gene: TRBV29-1; CDR3 protein: CSVVGLAGDWQETQYF
J gene: TRBJ2-2; V gene: TRBV6-5; CDR3 protein: CASRPAGGTGELFF
J gene: TRBJ2-7; V gene: TRBV5-1; CDR3 protein: CASSLGVRADEQYF
J gene: TRBJ2-7; V gene: TRBV28; CDR3 protein: CASSPGSFSEQYF
J gene: TRBJ1-6; V gene: TRBV5-1; CDR3 protein: CASRTTGTDSPLHF
J gene: TRBJ2-2; V gene: TRBV7-2; CDR3 protein: CASSLLAGGNTGELFF
J gene: TRBJ1-5; V gene: TRBV28; CDR3 protein: CASSENRGNQPQHF
J gene: TRBJ1-2; V gene: TRBV19; CDR3 protein: CASTLAYSEENYGYTF
J gene: TRBJ2-1; V gene: TRBV9; CDR3 protein: CASSVVVGANEQFF
J gene: TRBJ2-7; V gene: TRBV2; CDR3 protein: CASSLSETYEQYF
J gene: TRBJ2-3; V gene: TRBV6-5; CDR3 protein: CASSYSTGADTQYF
J gene: TRBJ2-7; V gene: TRBV6-1; CDR3 protein: CASSGQASSYEQYF
J gene: TRBJ1-5; V gene: TRBV7-2; CDR3 protein: CASSLVGGRGNQPQNF
J gene: TRBJ1-2; V gene: TRBV15; CDR3 protein: CATSRAREGYGYTF
J gene: TRBJ2-3; V gene: TRBV9; CDR3 protein: CASSVVGSGRSTDTQYF
J gene: TRBJ2-3; V gene: TRBV5-1; CDR3 protein: CASSPTGLAGVWDTQYF
J gene: .; V gene: TRBV7-9; CDR3 protein: CASSFGGSSYEQYF
J gene: TRBJ1-2; V gene: TRBV6-5; CDR3 protein: CASSYTQGADGYTF
J gene: TRBJ2-1; V gene: TRBV9; CDR3 protein: CASSSGIPYNEQFF
J gene: TRBJ1-3; V gene: TRBV7-8; CDR3 protein: CASSLRERKYF
J gene: TRBJ1-5; V gene: TRBV27; CDR3 protein: CASSSGQARVPQHF
J gene: .; V gene: TRBV5-1; CDR3 protein: CASSEGQGPYEQYF
J gene: TRBJ1-1; V gene: TRBV5-1; CDR3 protein: CASSLLTGNTEAFF
J gene: TRBJ2-1; V gene: TRBV5-8; CDR3 protein: CASSLPGQINNEQFF
J gene: TRBJ1-5; V gene: TRBV27; CDR3 protein: CASSSLVGGQPQNF
J gene: TRBJ2-3; V gene: TRBV5-6; CDR3 protein: CASSLGLGPDTQYF
J gene: TRBJ1-1; V gene: TRBV19; CDR3 protein: CASSIDWAPNRNTEAFF
J gene: TRBJ1-2; V gene: TRBV5-4; CDR3 protein: CASSLPGSRGGYTF
J gene: TRBJ2-3; V gene: TRBV28; CDR3 protein: CASSFLSSTDTQYF
J gene: TRBJ2-5; V gene: TRBV28; CDR3 protein: CASSLPGLLGSETQYF
J gene: TRBJ2-5; V gene: TRBV7-7; CDR3 protein: CASSPGTEETQYF
J gene: TRBJ2-7; V gene: TRBV7-9; CDR3 protein: CASSLSGVSYEQYF
J gene: TRBJ2-3; V gene: TRBV30; CDR3 protein: CAWSATSGVGF
J gene: TRBJ2-7; V gene: TRBV27; CDR3 protein: CASSLEGAWPYEQYF